Here is one TCR beta chain with its context. RNA transcripts yielded amplified TCR beta CDR3 regions. The TCR CDR3 was amplified in a first-round RT-PCR using the HTBI primer set. TCRdb used MiXCR to reprocess the multiplex PCR reads, holding one entry per CDR3 protein. In the table there are a few hundred thousand distinct CDR3 sequences, 40% to 55% of which are singletons. This sample is part of a study of T cells in Graves' hyperthyroidism and ophthalmopathy. Germline CDR1 and CDR2: LNHNV and YYDKDF (reference sequence). Trimming removed 4 bases at V and 2 bases at J, with 6 bases between. The length of the CDR3 is 13 residues.

The receptor was derived from an adult woman with Graves' disease, either hyperthyroidism or ophthalmopathy (not recorded which). The chain combines TRBV15 with TRBJ1-5; D gene unclear. The sample was peripheral blood or thyroid tissue (not recorded which). As DNA, the CDR3 is TGTGCCACCAGCATTGGGGGCAATCAGCCCCAGCATTTT. The encoded protein is CATSIGGNQPQHF.